This T cell receptor beta chain is drawn from a study of response to subunit inactivated influenza vaccine. Study results and caveats: Authors suggested each seasonal flu vaccination may recruit only limited numbers of new T cells.

This clonotype was seen more than once but under ten times. What it binds is not known. TCRdb processed the RT-PCR reads anew with MiXCR; each CDR3 protein has one entry. The table lists approximately 530,000 distinct CDR3 sequences, approximately 7.6% of them singletons. Losses at the gene ends were 0 bases for V and 6 bases for J; bases not matched to a gene: 4. The CDR3 sequence is 14 residues long. Per the germline V gene, CDR1 is GTSNPN and CDR2 is SVGIG (reference sequence). The J gene is TRBJ2-5, the V gene TRBV30, with 10 positions matching TRBD1. The TCR originated in a man aged 50 to 75 who received an inactivated influenza vaccine. Sequencing used PBMCs from blood, obtained around 25 months after vaccination. The CDR3 region has the DNA TGTGCCTGGAGTGTGGGACAGGGGATGAAGACCCAGTACTTC. It yields the protein CAWSVGQGMKTQYF.